The 30 T cell receptor beta chains in this list originate from one sample, sequenced in a study of human T cells and chemical hapten exposure. Time point of the sample: patch test 1, 2 weeks after DPC sensitization. The treatment was: therapeutic diphenylcyclopropenone sensitization with weekly scalp DPC. TCRdb reanalysed the RACE reads using MiXCR and keeps one entry per CDR3 protein. This sample carries 70,000 to 75,000 distinct CDR3 sequences, approximately 32% of them seen once, and the ten largest clones take about 8.9%. The sample here was whole blood, taken in connection with sensitization to the hapten diphenylcyclopropenone (DPC). All receptors derive from a middle-aged man with alopecia areata. Some clones in this sample may be carry-over from other donors' samples.

The chain couples TRBV15 to TRBJ2-7; D perhaps matches TRBD2 (6 bases). The CDR3 loop spans 15 amino acids. V lost 1 base to trimming and J lost 5 bases, with 15 bases between them. Germline V gives CDR1 LNHNV, CDR2 YYDKDF (reference sequence). DNA for the CDR3: TGTGCCACCAGCAGAGCGGGCGGGATGACGAACGAGCAGTACTTC. This sequence encodes CATSRAGGMTNEQYF.

A remark on this clonotype: One junction end does not reproduce the germline sequence, and a read error may be involved. This rearrangement joins TRBV7-2 to TRBJ1-1; 8 positions agree with TRBD1. The CDR3 has 13 residues. The germline V gene encodes CDR1 SGHTA and CDR2 FQGNSA. The CDR3 coding sequence is TGTGCCAGCAGCTCACCAGGGGGCACTGAAACTTTCTTT. Translation: CASSSPGGTETFF.

V and J are TRBV7-2 and TRBJ2-1, with TRBD2 as a possible D gene (6 bases). The CDR3 loop spans 16 amino acids. Trimming removed 5 bases at V and 4 bases at J, with 18 bases between. Per the germline V gene, CDR1 is SGHTA and CDR2 is FQGNSA. In DNA, the CDR3 is TGTGCCAGCAGCCACCAATCGGGAGCAACATACAATGAGCAGTTCTTC. Protein sequence: CASSHQSGATYNEQFF.

This clonotype occurred a few times. The V gene is TRBV7-8, the J gene TRBJ2-3; D unresolved. Germline CDR1 is SGHVS and CDR2 is FQNEAQ. V lost 5 bases and J 0 bases, leaving 12 bases between the germline ends. This CDR3 is 15 amino acids long. The chain's CDR3 is CASSPGPTSTDTQYF. The DNA for the CDR3 is TGTGCCAGCAGCCCTGGACCCACTAGCACAGATACGCAGTATTTT.

Only a few counts were recorded for this clonotype. V gene TRBV12-3 or TRBV12-4 combines with J gene TRBJ2-5; the match to TRBD1 covers 7 bases. This CDR3 is built from 14 residues. V dropped 4 bases and J dropped 2; count of bases not matched to a gene: 4. The CDR3: CASSSRDRQETQYF. The DNA of the CDR3 is TGTGCCAGCAGTTCCCGGGACAGACAAGAGACCCAGTACTTC.

The chain joins TRBV5-8 to TRBJ2-7; D not certain. The CDR3 extends over 15 amino acids. V lost 0 bases, J lost 1 base, and 11 bases lay in between. Per germline, CDR1 SGHTS and CDR2 YDEGEE. CDR3 loop: CASSLVPRGSYEQYF. The CDR3 nucleotides are TGTGCCAGCAGCTTGGTTCCCAGAGGATCCTACGAGCAGTACTTC.

This clonotype was counted a few times. V is TRBV20-1 and J is TRBJ1-1; no firm D call. V shed 6 bases and J shed 7 bases, with 12 bases lying between them. This CDR3 contains 11 residues. Germline loops: CDR1 DFQATT, CDR2 SNEGSKA (reference sequence). CDR3 sequence reads: CSAARVGEAFF. The CDR3 DNA reads as TGCAGTGCCGCTAGGGTAGGTGAAGCTTTCTTT.

The chain uses TRBV2 and TRBJ2-3; 9 positions agree with TRBD1. This CDR3 is built from 17 residues. Germline V gives CDR1 SNHLY, CDR2 FYNNEI. The V and J ends lost 1 base and 4 bases, in that order; junction bases with no gene match: 9. CDR3 in amino acids: CASSEDEGQGGADTQYF. The CDR3, as DNA: TGTGCCAGCAGTGAAGATGAGGGACAGGGAGGTGCAGATACGCAGTATTTT.

The chain links TRBV20-1 to TRBJ1-5, with D unresolved. Germline CDR1 reads DFQATT; CDR2 reads SNEGSKA (reference sequence). Trimming left V 8 bases short and J 2 bases short, with 13 bases between. This CDR3 contains 13 residues. The CDR3 spells CSTPPRRNQPQHF. CDR3 sequence (DNA): TGCAGTACCCCCCCTCGGCGCAATCAGCCCCAGCATTTT.

V usage is TRBV5-1 and J usage is TRBJ1-1, with D possibly being TRBD1 (5 bases). Germline-derived CDR1 and CDR2 are SGHRS and YFSETQ. This CDR3 region has 16 residues. V was clipped by 4 bases and J by 5 bases, with 21 bases between them. The CDR3 reads CASSQEGRAKGTEAFF. For the CDR3, the DNA is TGCGCCAGCAGCCAAGAGGGCAGGGCAAAGGGAACTGAAGCTTTCTTT.

The gene calls are TRBV20-1 and TRBJ2-3; no reliable D call. V gave up 5 bases and J gave up 7 bases, with 13 bases separating them. Germline-derived CDR1 and CDR2 are DFQATT and SNEGSKA (reference sequence). This CDR3 comprises 12 residues. CDR3 bases: TGCAGTGCTTGTTCCCTAGACCATACGCAGTATTTT. Translating it yields CSACSLDHTQYF.

This clonotype was observed many times. J is TRBJ2-3 and V is TRBV7-2; D gene uncertain. The V and J ends lost 4 bases and 1 base respectively, with 3 bases between them. The CDR3 is 12 residues long. The V gene's germline CDR1 is SGHTA and CDR2 FQGNSA. CDR3 in DNA: TGTGCCAGCAGCTCGGGCACAGATACGCAGTATTTT. Amino acids: CASSSGTDTQYF.

The chain recombines TRBV6-4 with TRBJ1-2; D perhaps matches TRBD1 (5 bases). CDR3 length equals 13 residues. Germline V gene data show CDR1 as MRHNA and CDR2 as SNTAGT. V gave up 10 bases and J gave up 6 bases, with 18 bases separating them. The CDR3 is CAIGVGSHNGYTF. CDR3 coding DNA: TGTGCCATAGGGGTCGGGTCCCACAATGGCTACACCTTC.

This clonotype was counted between two and nine times. CDR3 region: CASSERQTYEQYF. The CDR3, as DNA: TGTGCCAGCAGTGAACGACAGACCTACGAGCAGTACTTC. This sequence joins TRBV28 and TRBJ2-7, with a tentative D call TRBD1 (5 bases). Germline V CDR1 and CDR2: MDHEN, SYDVKM. CDR3 size: 13 residues. Trimming left V 5 bases short and J 2 bases short, with 10 bases between.

The chain links TRBV20-1 to TRBJ2-3, with D perhaps given as TRBD1 or TRBD2 (5 bases each). The V gene's germline CDR1 is DFQATT and CDR2 SNEGSKA (reference sequence). V was trimmed by 5 bases and J by 2 bases, leaving 17 bases between them. The CDR3 is 15 residues long. The chain's CDR3 is CSAPRGAGSTDTQYF. For the CDR3, the DNA is TGCAGTGCTCCCAGAGGGGCGGGTTCCACAGATACGCAGTATTTT.

This clonotype was observed once. The V call is TRBV11-1, the J call TRBJ2-3; D is uncertain. From germline, CDR1 is SGHAT and CDR2 FQDESV (reference sequence). V lost 5 bases, J lost 2 bases, and 8 bases lay in between. CDR3 length: 13 amino acids. CDR3 amino acids: CASSPQYTDTQYF. The CDR3 coding sequence is TGTGCCAGCAGCCCCCAATACACAGATACGCAGTATTTT.

There are a few counts of this clonotype. The J gene is TRBJ2-1, the V gene TRBV9, with D possibly matching TRBD1 (6 bases). Germline CDR1 and CDR2: SGDLS and YYNGEE. This CDR3 contains 13 residues. Between the trimmed V and J ends, which lost 0 bases and 6 bases, there was a span of 7 bases. This CDR3 is CASSVVQGNEQFF. DNA of the CDR3: TGTGCCAGCAGCGTAGTACAGGGCAATGAGCAGTTCTTC.

This chain joins TRBV20-1 and TRBJ2-1; 8 bases agree with TRBD2. Per germline, CDR1 DFQATT and CDR2 SNEGSKA (reference sequence). Trimming cost V 3 bases and J 7 bases; bases outside gene matches: 17. CDR3 size: 17 residues. This CDR3 reads CSARREVAGPFRNEQFF. The CDR3 DNA sequence: TGCAGTGCTAGGAGGGAGGTAGCGGGACCCTTTAGGAATGAGCAGTTCTTC.

V usage is TRBV6-5 and J usage is TRBJ1-5, with D unclear. Germline values: CDR1 MNHEY, CDR2 SVGAGI. The CDR3 covers 15 residues. The V gene lost 0 bases and the J gene lost 0 bases, with 6 bases spanning the gap. In nucleotides, the CDR3 is TGTGCCAGCAGTTACTCGGCAGTTAGCAATCAGCCCCAGCATTTT. Its translation: CASSYSAVSNQPQHF.

The CDR3 nucleotides are TGTGCCAGCAGTGAATATGAGGGGAGCGGGTACAATGAGCAGTTCTTC. It codes for CASSEYEGSGYNEQFF. The chain is built from TRBV25-1 and TRBJ2-1; the D gene is possibly TRBD2 (6 bases). Germline values: CDR1 MGHDK, CDR2 SYGVNS. Trimming took off 0 bases at V and 4 bases at J, with 13 bases between the two ends. The length of the CDR3 is 16 residues.

This clonotype was counted many times. This chain joins TRBV12-3 or TRBV12-4 and TRBJ1-5, with 8 bases identical to TRBD1. V shed 6 bases, J shed 4 bases, and the junction held 2 bases outside the gene matches. CDR3 length: 13 residues. CDR3 bases: TGTGCCAGCAGGGGGACAGGAAATCAGCCCCAGCATTTT. It translates to CASRGTGNQPQHF.

This clonotype has a handful of counts. The rearrangement links TRBV5-1 to TRBJ2-1; the match to TRBD1 covers 9 bases. Germline V lookup: CDR1 SGHRS, CDR2 YFSETQ. V lost 0 bases, J lost 8 bases, and 3 bases stayed unmatched. This CDR3 contains 14 residues. The CDR3 region has the DNA TGCGCCAGCAGCTTGGGGGACAGGGTCGATGAGCAGTTCTTC. It is translated as CASSLGDRVDEQFF. Full variable domain (remainder filled in from reference TRBV5-1 and TRBJ2-1): KAGVTQTPRYLIKTRGQQVTLSCSPISGHRSVSWYQQTPGQGLQFLFEYFSETQRNKGNFPGRFSGRQFSNSRSEMNVSTLELGDSALYLCASSLGDRVDEQFFGPGTRLTVL.

The chain joins TRBV12-3 or TRBV12-4 to TRBJ1-1, with 10 bases identical to TRBD1. V shed 7 bases and J 8 bases; nucleotides not matched to a gene: 7. The CDR3 is made up of 13 amino acids. The CDR3 loop reads CASILTGQGEAFF. For the CDR3, the DNA is TGTGCCAGCATCCTAACGGGACAGGGGGAAGCTTTCTTT.

The V and J genes are TRBV9 and TRBJ2-7; 9 bases are a match to TRBD1. The CDR3 extends over 14 amino acids. V lost 4 bases to trimming and J lost 5 bases; unmatched junction nucleotides: 7. Germline CDR1 and CDR2: SGDLS and YYNGEE. CDR3: CASSQWDRAHEQYF. CDR3 bases: TGTGCCAGCAGCCAGTGGGACAGGGCACACGAGCAGTACTTC.

This clonotype was counted between two and nine times. The chain is built from TRBV28 and TRBJ2-7, with 9 bases that match TRBD1. Germline V lookup: CDR1 MDHEN, CDR2 SYDVKM. J gave up 9 bases and V 5 bases, and 8 bases lay outside the gene matches. This CDR3 has 13 amino acids. CDR3: CASSRTGAGGQYF. CDR3 DNA sequence: TGTGCCAGCAGTCGGACAGGGGCAGGCGGGCAGTACTTC.

The chain links TRBV7-9 to TRBJ1-1, with 10 bases identical to TRBD1. This CDR3 is built from 15 residues. CDR1 is SEHNR, CDR2 FQNEAQ, per germline (reference sequence). The V segment lost 6 bases and the J segment 1 base; nucleotides outside the gene matches: 5. DNA for the CDR3: TGTGCCAGCAGTTCTTGGACAGGGGGGAACACTGAAGCTTTCTTT. Its translation is CASSSWTGGNTEAFF.

This rearrangement joins TRBV6-6 to TRBJ1-3, with TRBD1 matching 9 bases. Germline lookup yields CDR1 MNHNY and CDR2 SVGAGI (reference sequence). CDR3 length: 16 amino acids. After removal of 7 bases from V and 0 bases from J, the junction contained 7 bases not matched to a gene. The CDR3 region is CASITGTGSSGNTIYF. Written as DNA, the CDR3 is TGTGCCAGCATCACCGGGACAGGGTCCTCTGGAAACACCATATATTTT.

This sequence joins TRBV4-1 and TRBJ2-7; unclear D gene. This CDR3 is 12 amino acids long. V was cut by 0 bases and J by 4 bases, with 4 bases left in between. The germline V gene encodes CDR1 MGHRA and CDR2 YSYEKL. CDR3 sequence: CASSQDEYEQYF. DNA for the CDR3: TGCGCCAGCAGCCAAGATGAGTACGAGCAGTACTTC.

Only a few counts were recorded for this clonotype. V is TRBV7-2 and J is TRBJ2-7; 7 bases match TRBD1. CDR1 is SGHTA, CDR2 FQGNSA, per germline. This CDR3 has 14 amino acids. Trimming removed 5 bases from V and 0 bases from J; junction bases left unmatched: 4. The CDR3 is CASSARDSSYEQYF. The CDR3 coding sequence is TGTGCCAGCAGCGCGAGGGACAGCTCCTACGAGCAGTACTTC.

The chain couples TRBV7-9 to TRBJ2-4; D is undetermined. CDR1 and CDR2 from the germline V gene are SEHNR and FQNEAQ (reference sequence). This CDR3 is built from 16 residues. V lost 1 base to trimming and J lost 1 base, with 11 bases between them. The CDR3 DNA reads TGTGCCAGCAGCTTAGTTTCCCCTGGGGCCAAAAACATTCAGTACTTC. It yields the protein CASSLVSPGAKNIQYF.